These 31 T cell receptor beta chains originate from one sample sequenced in a study of blood T cell repertoires in COVID-19. Some clones are missing from TCRdb's copy, which holds only in-frame ones; the method was immunoSEQ multiplex PCR. The data hold some 170,000 clones, with about 81% observed a single time. Sequencing used peripheral blood. These receptors were obtained from a woman in her sixties or seventies with acute or convalescent COVID-19.

The V call is TRBV28, the J call TRBJ1-4; 8 bases agree with TRBD1. Germline V gives CDR1 MDHEN, CDR2 SYDVKM. This CDR3 has 16 amino acids. The junction had 7 bases not matched to a gene; V was cut back by 5 bases and J by 2 bases. DNA for the CDR3: TGTGCCAGCAGTGTACAGGGGGTGGCGACTAATGAAAAACTGTTTTTT. This codes for CASSVQGVATNEKLFF.

The J gene is TRBJ2-1, the V gene TRBV6-2 or TRBV6-3; TRBD1 aligns across 10 bases. The CDR3 loop spans 15 amino acids. The germline V gene has CDR1 MNHEY and CDR2 SVGEGT. J gave up 7 bases and V 2 bases, and 5 bases lay outside the gene matches. The CDR3 sequence is CASSYRQGALNEQFF. The CDR3 coding sequence is TGTGCCAGCAGTTACCGACAGGGGGCCCTGAATGAGCAGTTCTTC.

In its sample, this clone was seen a few times. This chain uses TRBV11-2 with TRBJ2-3, with TRBD1 matching over 7 bases. This CDR3 region has 14 residues. Germline assignment: CDR1 SGHAT and CDR2 FQNNGV. V lost 3 bases to trimming and J lost 1 base; unmatched junction nucleotides: 1. In DNA form, the CDR3 reads TGTGCCAGCAGCTTCGACAGGGGCACAGATACGCAGTATTTT. It encodes CASSFDRGTDTQYF.

This chain links TRBV9 with TRBJ1-1; 12 nucleotides align to TRBD1. Germline V gene lookup returns CDR1 SGDLS and CDR2 YYNGEE. The junction had 5 bases not matched to a gene; V was cut back by 0 bases and J by 5 bases. CDR3 length: 16 amino acids. CDR3 coding DNA: TGTGCCAGCAGCGTAGGGGGACAGGGGGCTCGGACTGAAGCTTTCTTT. Translated: CASSVGGQGARTEAFF.

The chain recombines TRBV12-3 or TRBV12-4 with TRBJ1-1, with D tentatively TRBD1 (6 bases). The CDR3 length is 13 residues. Between the trimmed V and J ends, which lost 6 bases and 7 bases, there was a span of 15 bases. The CDR3 DNA reads as TGTGCCAGCAGCAAACAGGGTGGGATTGAAGCTTTCTTT. As protein: CASSKQGGIEAFF.

A few counts support this clone. For the CDR3, the DNA is TGTGCCAGCAGCCCCTTGGGGCCCTCCACACAGAAGTTCTTC. Its protein product is CASSPLGPSTQKFF. The genes are TRBV14 and TRBJ2-1; possibly TRBD1 for D (5 bases). Germline assignment: CDR1 SGHDN and CDR2 FVKESK. This CDR3 has 14 residues. The ends were cut back, 4 bases at V and 14 bases at J, with 21 bases in the middle.

V and J are TRBV2 and TRBJ1-6; D is perhaps TRBD1 (5 bases). CDR3 length: 15 residues. The V end was cut by 0 bases, the J end by 9 bases, with 12 bases between. Per the germline V gene, CDR1 is SNHLY and CDR2 is FYNNEI. The CDR3 is CASSEAGPQGSPLHF. The CDR3 DNA reads TGTGCCAGCAGTGAAGCGGGCCCCCAGGGTTCACCCCTCCACTTT.

This sequence joins TRBV6-5 and TRBJ1-2; 8 positions agree with TRBD1. Trimming cost V 6 bases and J 6 bases; bases outside gene matches: 9. The germline V gene encodes CDR1 MNHEY and CDR2 SVGAGI. The CDR3 totals 14 residues. The CDR3 here is CASSPKYRGDGYTF. Here the CDR3 DNA reads TGTGCCAGCAGCCCGAAGTACAGGGGGGATGGCTACACCTTC.

This chain joins TRBV10-3 and TRBJ1-2; 7 positions match TRBD1. With V trimmed by 1 base and J by 7 bases, 9 bases remained unmatched. Germline CDR1 is ENHRY and CDR2 is SYGVKD. CDR3 length: 15 residues. CDR3 protein: CAISELGTDSSGYTF. CDR3 nucleotides: TGTGCCATCAGTGAGTTGGGGACAGACAGCTCTGGCTACACCTTC.

The chain has TRBV5-4 and TRBJ2-1, with a possible D match to TRBD1 (6 bases). CDR3 length: 15 residues. V was clipped by 0 bases and J by 2 bases, with 9 bases between them. In germline, CDR1 is SGHNT, CDR2 YYREEE (reference sequence). In DNA, the CDR3 is TGTGCCAGCAGCTTGGAACAGGGTCCCTACAATGAGCAGTTCTTC. Its protein product is CASSLEQGPYNEQFF.

V gene TRBV30 combines with J gene TRBJ1-2; 7 bases line up with TRBD1. The trim removed 4 bases at V and 6 bases at J, leaving 11 bases unmatched. The CDR3 loop spans 14 amino acids. CDR1 and CDR2 (germline): GTSNPN, SVGIG (reference sequence). The DNA for the CDR3 is TGTGCCTGGACCCCACTAGACAGGGTTCATGGCTACACCTTC. Encoded protein: CAWTPLDRVHGYTF.

The chain carries TRBV6-5 and TRBJ2-1, with TRBD2 matching over 9 bases. The CDR3 is made up of 14 amino acids. J lost 7 bases, V lost 7 bases, and 8 bases had no gene match. Germline V gene lookup returns CDR1 MNHEY and CDR2 SVGAGI. As DNA, the CDR3 is TGTGCCAGCACAGGCGGGGGGGCCTGGAATGAGCAGTTCTTC. Protein sequence: CASTGGGAWNEQFF.

The gene calls are TRBV9 and TRBJ2-3; D might be TRBD2 (5 bases). V shed 4 bases and J shed 4 bases, with 13 bases lying between them. This CDR3 spans 14 amino acids. Germline lookup yields CDR1 SGDLS and CDR2 YYNGEE. As DNA, the CDR3 is TGTGCCAGCAGCACGCGGGCGAGTGCAGATACGCAGTATTTT. This gives the protein CASSTRASADTQYF.

The gene calls are TRBV27 and TRBJ1-6; no reliable D call. This CDR3 spans 14 amino acids. Per germline, CDR1 MNHEY and CDR2 SMNVEV (reference sequence). Deletions cut 3 bases from V and 11 bases from J, with 14 bases between. DNA for the CDR3: TGTGCCAGCAGTTTCGGTTCATCGATAACACCCCTCCACTTT. Translated, it gives CASSFGSSITPLHF.

V usage is TRBV4-1 and J usage is TRBJ1-1; D is unresolved. With 2 bases removed from V and 1 base from J, the gap between germline ends came to 8 bases. The germline CDR1 and CDR2 sequences are MGHRA and YSYEKL. The CDR3 sequence is 14 residues long. In DNA, the CDR3 is TGCGCCAGCAGCCAACCCTATCAGAACACTGAAGCTTTCTTT. As protein: CASSQPYQNTEAFF.

This clone has just a few counts. The chain links TRBV5-1 to TRBJ2-7, with TRBD1 identical over 7 bases. Losses at the gene ends were 5 bases for V and 1 base for J; bases not matched to a gene: 6. The CDR3 is made up of 14 amino acids. CDR1 and CDR2 (germline): SGHRS, YFSETQ. CDR3 sequence (DNA): TGCGCCAGCAGGACCCCGGGACAGTCCTACGAGCAGTACTTC. It specifies CASRTPGQSYEQYF.

The chain is built from TRBV21-1 and TRBJ1-1; the DNA was not used to check the table's D call, TRBD1. TRBV21-1 is designated a pseudogene. The CDR3 is 20 residues long. This CDR3 reads CASSKGTGGAKRKRRTEAFF. The CDR3 nucleotides are TGTGCCAGCAGCAAAGGGACAGGGGGCGCGAAGAGGAAAAGGAGGACTGAAGCTTTCTTT.

At least ten counts were recorded for this clone. The J gene is TRBJ2-7, the V gene TRBV7-8, with 13 bases identical to TRBD2. CDR1 is SGHVS and CDR2 is FQNEAQ in the germline V gene. There are 18 residues in the CDR3. Trimming removed 1 base from V and 7 bases from J; junction bases left unmatched: 13. For the CDR3, the DNA is TGTGCCAGCAGCTTAGGGCATAGGACTAGCGGGAGAGGTGGAGAGCAGTACTTC. Protein sequence: CASSLGHRTSGRGGEQYF.

The gene calls are TRBV10-3 and TRBJ1-5; no definite D call. Trimming removed 0 bases at V and 4 bases at J, with 7 bases between. The CDR3 covers 14 residues. Germline values: CDR1 ENHRY, CDR2 SYGVKD. The CDR3 DNA reads as TGTGCCATCAGTGAGTCAGTGGAGAATCAGCCCCAGCATTTT. It yields the protein CAISESVENQPQHF.

The chain is built from TRBV10-3 and TRBJ1-5; 7 nucleotides line up with TRBD1. V lost 2 bases and J lost 4; bases outside the gene matches: 5. Germline lookup yields CDR1 ENHRY and CDR2 SYGVKD. This CDR3 has 15 amino acids. The CDR3 DNA sequence: TGTGCCATCAGTGAGACTCCACAGGGGAATCAGCCCCAGCATTTT. Translating gives CAISETPQGNQPQHF.

The chain combines TRBV3-1 (or the pseudogene TRBV3-2) with TRBJ1-2; 10 bases line up with TRBD1. The CDR3 consists of 14 residues. Germline V CDR1 and CDR2: LGHDT, YNNKEL (reference sequence). V lost 2 bases, J lost 10 bases, and 7 bases stayed unmatched. CDR3 sequence (DNA): TGTGCCAGCAGCCAATCGGGACAGGGGCTGGACTACACCTTC. It yields the protein CASSQSGQGLDYTF.

The gene calls are TRBV18 and TRBJ1-5; D not certain. The CDR3 totals 13 residues. V was pared by 3 bases and J by 5 bases, with 8 bases between. The germline V gene has CDR1 KGHSH and CDR2 LQKENI. CDR3 amino acids: CASSPGEDQPQHF. CDR3 nucleotide sequence: TGTGCCAGCTCACCCGGTGAAGATCAGCCCCAGCATTTT.

The chain has TRBV7-3 and TRBJ2-2; 7 bases map to TRBD1. The junction had 3 bases not matched to a gene; V was cut back by 5 bases and J by 3 bases. Germline V gene data show CDR1 as SGHTA and CDR2 as FQGTGA. This CDR3 region has 14 residues. In DNA form, the CDR3 reads TGTGCCAGCAGCCTAGACAGGGACACCGGGGAGCTGTTTTTT. The encoded protein is CASSLDRDTGELFF.

The V gene is TRBV19, the J gene TRBJ1-6; 8 bases map to TRBD1. The V gene's germline CDR1 is LNHDA and CDR2 SQIVND (reference sequence). The V gene end was trimmed by 6 bases and the J gene end by 7 bases; junction bases not matched to a gene: 8. The CDR3 runs to 15 residues. The CDR3 sequence: CASRVGQGGNSPLHF. CDR3 sequence (DNA): TGTGCCAGTAGAGTCGGACAGGGAGGCAATTCACCCCTCCACTTT.

The gene calls are TRBV12-3 or TRBV12-4 and TRBJ2-1; D gene uncertain. Deletions cut 2 bases from V and 0 bases from J, with 2 bases between. This CDR3 comprises 13 residues. The DNA for the CDR3 is TGTGCCAGCAGTTTATACTCCTACAATGAGCAGTTCTTC. It specifies CASSLYSYNEQFF.

V usage is TRBV27 and J usage is TRBJ2-2; 7 positions agree with TRBD1. This CDR3 comprises 14 residues. With V trimmed by 7 bases and J by 3 bases, 5 bases remained unmatched. The germline CDR1 and CDR2 sequences are MNHEY and SMNVEV (reference sequence). The CDR3 here is CASTEGAYTGELFF. The CDR3, as DNA: TGTGCCAGCACCGAGGGGGCTTACACCGGGGAGCTGTTTTTT.

This rearrangement joins TRBV19 to TRBJ1-4; D is ambiguous. The CDR3 runs 17 residues. Germline V gives CDR1 LNHDA, CDR2 SQIVND (reference sequence). V was clipped by 7 bases and J by 0 bases, with 18 bases between them. As DNA, the CDR3 is TGTGCCAGTATGGGAGGCGCCTTAATTCCAACTAATGAAAAACTGTTTTTT. This encodes CASMGGALIPTNEKLFF.

J is TRBJ2-5 and V is TRBV7-6; tentative D call: TRBD2 (6 bases). Deletions cut 1 base from V and 4 bases from J, with 13 bases between. Germline loops: CDR1 SGHVS, CDR2 FNYEAQ. The CDR3 length is 15 residues. The CDR3 DNA reads TGTGCCAGCAGCTTAGACGGGACTCCCCTAGAGACCCAGTACTTC. Translated: CASSLDGTPLETQYF.

V is TRBV5-1 and J is TRBJ2-1; possible D gene TRBD1, 5 bases. Germline lookup yields CDR1 SGHRS and CDR2 YFSETQ. With 0 bases removed from V and 10 bases from J, the gap between germline ends came to 14 bases. CDR3 length: 14 amino acids. The CDR3 reads CASSLGQRIGEQFF. CDR3 nucleotides: TGCGCCAGCAGCTTGGGACAGAGGATAGGGGAGCAGTTCTTC. Supplemented by reference TRBV5-1 and TRBJ2-1, the full variable domain reads KAGVTQTPRYLIKTRGQQVTLSCSPISGHRSVSWYQQTPGQGLQFLFEYFSETQRNKGNFPGRFSGRQFSNSRSEMNVSTLELGDSALYLCASSLGQRIGEQFFGPGTRLTVL.

The V and J genes are TRBV28 and TRBJ1-4; 7 bases are shared with TRBD1. Germline CDR1 reads MDHEN; CDR2 reads SYDVKM. This CDR3 has 15 residues. Trimming took 8 bases from V and 5 from J; bases not matched to a gene: 11. The CDR3 loop reads CASYHPGQTNEKLFF. The CDR3 DNA reads TGTGCCAGCTACCACCCGGGACAGACAAATGAAAAACTGTTTTTT.

This chain links TRBV29-1 with TRBJ2-5, with D maybe TRBD1 (5 bases). Germline V lookup: CDR1 SQVTM, CDR2 ANQGSEA. The CDR3 spans 12 residues. V shed 5 bases and J shed 5 bases, with 12 bases lying between them. CDR3 residues: CSVIQGRETQYF. In DNA, the CDR3 is TGCAGCGTTATTCAGGGTCGGGAGACCCAGTACTTC.